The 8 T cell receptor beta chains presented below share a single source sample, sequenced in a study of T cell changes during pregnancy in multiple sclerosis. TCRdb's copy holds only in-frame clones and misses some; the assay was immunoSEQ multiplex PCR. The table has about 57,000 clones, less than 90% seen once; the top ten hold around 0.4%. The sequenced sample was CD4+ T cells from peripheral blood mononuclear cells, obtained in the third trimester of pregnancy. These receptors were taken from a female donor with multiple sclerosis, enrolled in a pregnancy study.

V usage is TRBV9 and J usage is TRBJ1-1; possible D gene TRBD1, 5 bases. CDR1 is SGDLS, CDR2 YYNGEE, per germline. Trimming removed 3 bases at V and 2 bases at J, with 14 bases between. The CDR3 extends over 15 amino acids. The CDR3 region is CASSETTGLNTEAFF. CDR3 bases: TGTGCCAGCAGCGAAACAACAGGATTAAACACTGAAGCTTTCTTT.

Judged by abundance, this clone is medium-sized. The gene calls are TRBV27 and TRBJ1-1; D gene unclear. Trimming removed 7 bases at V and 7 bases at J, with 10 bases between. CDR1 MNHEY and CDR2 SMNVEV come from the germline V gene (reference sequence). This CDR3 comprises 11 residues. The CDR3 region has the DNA TGTGCCAGCAAGAGGGAGGATGAAGCTTTCTTT. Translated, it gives CASKREDEAFF.

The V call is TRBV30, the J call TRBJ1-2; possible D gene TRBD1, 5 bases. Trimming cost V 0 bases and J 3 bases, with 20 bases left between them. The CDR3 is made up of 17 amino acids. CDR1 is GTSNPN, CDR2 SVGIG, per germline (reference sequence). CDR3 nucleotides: TGTGCCTGGAGTGTTTTAAAGGGGCCTAGGGGTGACTATGGCTACACCTTC. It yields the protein CAWSVLKGPRGDYGYTF.

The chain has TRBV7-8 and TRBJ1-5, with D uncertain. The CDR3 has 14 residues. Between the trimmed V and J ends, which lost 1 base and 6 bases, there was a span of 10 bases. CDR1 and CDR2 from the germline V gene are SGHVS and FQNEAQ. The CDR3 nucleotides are TGTGCCAGCAGCTTAGATCGGGTGGGTCAGCCCCAGCATTTT. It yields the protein CASSLDRVGQPQHF.

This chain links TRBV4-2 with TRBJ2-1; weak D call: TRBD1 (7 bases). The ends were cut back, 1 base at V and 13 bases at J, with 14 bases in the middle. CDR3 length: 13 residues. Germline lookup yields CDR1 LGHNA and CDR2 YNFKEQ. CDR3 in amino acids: CASSQAGGRPQFF. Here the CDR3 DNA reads TGTGCCAGCAGCCAAGCAGGGGGGAGGCCTCAGTTCTTC.

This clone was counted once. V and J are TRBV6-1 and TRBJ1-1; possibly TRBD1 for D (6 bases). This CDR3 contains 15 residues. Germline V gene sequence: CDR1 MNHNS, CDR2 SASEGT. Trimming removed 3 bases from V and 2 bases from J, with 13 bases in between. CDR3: CASSDAIQGNTEAFF. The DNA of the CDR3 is TGTGCCAGCAGTGACGCTATACAGGGTAACACTGAAGCTTTCTTT.

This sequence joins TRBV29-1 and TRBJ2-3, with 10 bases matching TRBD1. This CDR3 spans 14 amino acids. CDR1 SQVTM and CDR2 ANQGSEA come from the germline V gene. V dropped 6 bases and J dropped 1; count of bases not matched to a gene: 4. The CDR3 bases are TGCAGCGTGACCGGGACAGGGGGCACAGATACGCAGTATTTT. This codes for CSVTGTGGTDTQYF.

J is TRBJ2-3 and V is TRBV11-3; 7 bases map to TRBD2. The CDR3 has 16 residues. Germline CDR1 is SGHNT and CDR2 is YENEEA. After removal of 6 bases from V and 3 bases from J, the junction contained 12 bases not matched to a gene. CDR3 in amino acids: CASRPGGRDWTDTQYF. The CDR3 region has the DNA TGTGCCAGCAGGCCCGGGGGGAGGGATTGGACAGATACGCAGTATTTT.